A selection of T cell receptor beta chains follows, all from one sample in a study of T cell responses to AZD1222 COVID-19 vaccine. Profiling relied on immunoSEQ multiplex PCR, and the TCRdb table lists in-frame clones only, not all of them. Here the sample spans more than 110,000 clones, about 90% being singletons. The source material was peripheral blood, sampled 28 days after the second AZD1222 dose. The receptors derive from an adult who received the AZD1222 COVID-19 vaccine. Both conserved end residues are part of each CDR3. The order of the fields is CDR3 DNA, CDR3 protein, CDR3 length, J gene, D gene, clone size, V gene. D genes are given only for firm matches. Where a row states a size, it is once, few, many or the class of an expanded clone; other rows omit it.

TGTGCCAGCAGTTACCCTAGGGGTCGGGGCGGCAATCAGCCCCAGCATTTT,CASSYPRGRGGNQPQHF,17,TRBJ1-5,NA,NA,TRBV6-2/TRBV6-3
TGTGCCAGCTCACCTTCATTCCAGAGCTCCTACAATGAGCAGTTCTTC,CASSPSFQSSYNEQFF,16,TRBJ2-1,NA,NA,TRBV18
TGTGCCAGCAGCGCGGACAGAAACACTGAAGCTTTCTTT,CASSADRNTEAFF,13,TRBJ1-1,NA,NA,TRBV7-2
TGTGCCAGCAGTCAACAGGGTTACGGTCAGCCCCAGCATTTT,CASSQQGYGQPQHF,14,TRBJ1-5,NA,NA,TRBV6-2/TRBV6-3
TGTGCCAGCAGTACTCCGCGAATCGGGGGCCACTATGGCTACACCTTC,CASSTPRIGGHYGYTF,16,TRBJ1-2,NA,NA,TRBV28
TGTGCCAGCAGCCGTCAGGGCACCGGGGAGCTGTTTTTT,CASSRQGTGELFF,13,TRBJ2-2,NA,NA,TRBV7-2
TGTGCCTGGAGTGCTTACACCGGGTTCTCCTACGAGCAGTACTTC,CAWSAYTGFSYEQYF,15,TRBJ2-7,NA,NA,TRBV30
TGTGCCAGCAGCAAAGAAGGAGCCAGCGACTTC,CASSKEGASDF,11,TRBJ1-2,NA,NA,TRBV21-1
TGTGCCATCCGCCCCGGGACAGGGGACAATGAGCAGTTCTTC,CAIRPGTGDNEQFF,14,TRBJ2-1,TRBD1,NA,TRBV10-3
TGTGCCGGAGGACAGGGGATCACCGGGGAGCTGTTTTTT,CAGGQGITGELFF,13,TRBJ2-2,TRBD1,once,TRBV3-1/TRBV3-2
TGTGCCAGCGGGTCCTCCTACGAGCAGTACTTC,CASGSSYEQYF,11,TRBJ2-7,NA,NA,TRBV7-8
TGTGCCACCGGGGTAGCGGGAGAAGAGACCCAGTACTTC,CATGVAGEETQYF,13,TRBJ2-5,TRBD2,NA,TRBV10-3
TGTGCCAGCAGCCGAGCCCCAGTAGCGAATGACAATGAGCAGTTCTTC,CASSRAPVANDNEQFF,16,TRBJ2-1,NA,NA,TRBV7-8
TGCGCCAGCAGCCTTGGGACAGGGGTTACAGATACGCAGTATTTT,CASSLGTGVTDTQYF,15,TRBJ2-3,TRBD1,NA,TRBV5-1
TGTGCCAGCAGTTACAGGGTGCGCTACGAGCAGTACTTC,CASSYRVRYEQYF,13,TRBJ2-7,NA,NA,TRBV6-2/TRBV6-3
TGTGCCAGCAGCCGGCGGGACAGCTATATTGGCTACACCTTC,CASSRRDSYIGYTF,14,TRBJ1-2,TRBD1,NA,TRBV5-6
TGTGCCACCGCGAATGCGGGTGGGGGGCCCCTCCACTTT,CATANAGGGPLHF,13,TRBJ1-6,NA,NA,TRBV27
TGTGCCAGCAGCGCGCAACAATCCCCGATCTACGAGCAGTACTTC,CASSAQQSPIYEQYF,15,TRBJ2-7,NA,NA,TRBV9
TGTGCCAGCAGCTACAGGGGGCCAAACCCCGGGGAGCTGTTTTTT,CASSYRGPNPGELFF,15,TRBJ2-2,TRBD1,NA,TRBV6-5
TGTGCCAGCACTGGGACGGGAGGTACCGGGGAGCTGTTTTTT,CASTGTGGTGELFF,14,TRBJ2-2,TRBD2,NA,TRBV3-1/TRBV3-2
TGTGCCAGCAGTTCCTACCTACAGGGCGGGAAAGAGACCCAGTACTTC,CASSSYLQGGKETQYF,16,TRBJ2-5,NA,NA,TRBV6-2/TRBV6-3
TGTGCCAGCAGTCTGGGACTAGCGGGAGGATCCGCGAATGAGCAGTTCTTC,CASSLGLAGGSANEQFF,17,TRBJ2-1,TRBD2,NA,TRBV27
TGTGCCAGCAGCTTAGGAGGGGACCTCAATGAGCAGTTCTTC,CASSLGGDLNEQFF,14,TRBJ2-1,NA,NA,TRBV7-2
TGTGCCAGCAGCTTAGAGCCTCCTAATTCACCCCTCCACTTT,CASSLEPPNSPLHF,14,TRBJ1-6,NA,NA,TRBV7-9
TGTGCCACCAGTGATGGAACAGGCTACTATGGCTACACCTTC,CATSDGTGYYGYTF,14,TRBJ1-2,NA,NA,TRBV24-1
TGTGCCAGCAGATCGGGACAGGGCGGCCAGCCCCAGCATTTT,CASRSGQGGQPQHF,14,TRBJ1-5,TRBD1,NA,TRBV28
TGTGCCTGGAGTCTTCCCGGGACAGGGACTGTTTCCCTCCACTTT,CAWSLPGTGTVSLHF,15,TRBJ1-6,TRBD1,NA,TRBV30